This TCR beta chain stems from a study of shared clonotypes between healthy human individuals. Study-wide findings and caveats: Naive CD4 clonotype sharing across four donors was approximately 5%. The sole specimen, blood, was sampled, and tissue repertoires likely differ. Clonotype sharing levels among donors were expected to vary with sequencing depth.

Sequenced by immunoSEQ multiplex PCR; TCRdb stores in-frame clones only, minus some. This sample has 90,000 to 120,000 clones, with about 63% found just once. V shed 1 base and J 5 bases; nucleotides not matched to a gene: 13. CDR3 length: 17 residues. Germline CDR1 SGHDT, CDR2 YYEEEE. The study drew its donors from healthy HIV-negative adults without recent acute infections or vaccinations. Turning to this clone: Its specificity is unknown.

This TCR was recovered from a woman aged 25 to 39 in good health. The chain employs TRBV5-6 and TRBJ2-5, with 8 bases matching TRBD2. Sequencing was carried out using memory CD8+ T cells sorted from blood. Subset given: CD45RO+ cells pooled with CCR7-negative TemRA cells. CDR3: CASSLSVRGLVWETQYF. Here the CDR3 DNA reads TGTGCCAGCAGCTTGTCTGTTCGGGGACTAGTATGGGAGACCCAGTACTTC. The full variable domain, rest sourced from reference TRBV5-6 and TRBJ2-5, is DAGVTQSPTHLIKTRGQQVTLRCSPKSGHDTVSWYQQALGQGPQFIFQYYEEEERQRGNFPDRFSGHQFPNYSSELNVNALLLGDSALYLCASSLSVRGLVWETQYFGPGTRLLVL.